This record looks at one T cell receptor (beta chain) sequence and its context. The data belong to a study of blood T cell repertoires in COVID-19. Study details: Acute and convalescent COVID-19 specimens originated in the United States, Italy and Spain.

This study enrolled people aged 18 to 89 from under 25 US geographic areas. Cohort allocation depended upon clinical history that participants reported. Recovery among Cohort 3 donors was established by two negative PCRs, clearance, or symptom resolution. TCRdb keeps only in-frame clones here, not all; method: immunoSEQ multiplex PCR. Counted here are some 150,000 clones, roughly 80% occurring once; the ten biggest clones make up 9.2%. The sequenced material came from PBMCs or T cells enriched from blood (not recorded which). This sequence was found in a man in his fifties or sixties who had recovered from COVID-19.

CDR3 DNA sequence: TGTGCCAGCAGACGCGGACAGGGGATCAATTCACCCCTCCACTTT. Translated: CASRRGQGINSPLHF. The chain combines TRBV14 with TRBJ1-6, with TRBD1 identical over 9 bases. V lost 6 bases, J lost 7 bases, and 7 bases stayed unmatched. Germline V gene lookup returns CDR1 SGHDN and CDR2 FVKESK. The CDR3 runs 15 residues.